Listed here are 11 T cell receptor beta chains from one sample, sequenced in a study of cytomegalovirus exposure and HLA in healthy donors. 13 Jbeta primers and 60 Vbeta primers were used for the PCR. The data were produced by immunoSEQ multiplex PCR, yet TCRdb's version contains in-frame clones alone and is incomplete. The sample includes 100,000 to 150,000 clones, around four fifths of them seen just once. Sequenced: PBMCs. These TCRs come from a young man in good health and CMV-seropositive.

The rearrangement links TRBV6-1 to TRBJ1-1, with D tentatively TRBD1 (6 bases). CDR3 length equals 15 residues. V lost 6 bases, J lost 2 bases, and 16 bases lay in between. Germline CDR1 reads MNHNS; CDR2 reads SASEGT. CDR3 nucleotide sequence: TGTGCCAGCAGGACTGGAGACAGGAGAAACACTGAAGCTTTCTTT. Encoded protein: CASRTGDRRNTEAFF.

This chain uses TRBV2 with TRBJ1-4; 10 positions agree with TRBD1. This CDR3 has 15 residues. Unmatched junction bases numbered 6, after V lost 4 bases and J lost 7 bases. Looked up from germline, CDR1 is SNHLY and CDR2 is FYNNEI. The CDR3 region has the DNA TGTGCCAGCAGTGCCCTGGACAGGGGGGGTGAAAAACTGTTTTTT. It translates to CASSALDRGGEKLFF.

This clone appeared once. The V and J genes are TRBV4-1 and TRBJ1-2; 9 nucleotides match TRBD1. CDR1 and CDR2 (germline): MGHRA, YSYEKL. The length of the CDR3 is 15 residues. V shed 5 bases and J 4 bases; nucleotides not matched to a gene: 8. CDR3 in amino acids: CASSSPGTGFYGYTF. The CDR3 region has the DNA TGCGCCAGCAGCTCACCTGGGACAGGGTTCTATGGCTACACCTTC.

The rearrangement links TRBV7-8 to TRBJ2-2; 11 bases map to TRBD2. This CDR3 spans 16 amino acids. Germline trimming cut 0 bases from V and 7 bases from J; bases unmatched to any gene: 4. Germline loops: CDR1 SGHVS, CDR2 FQNEAQ. In nucleotides, the CDR3 is TGTGCCAGCAGCTTAGCTCCTAGCGGGAGGAGCGGGGAGCTGTTTTTT. This gives the protein CASSLAPSGRSGELFF.

The rearrangement joins TRBV10-2 to TRBJ2-3; 9 nucleotides line up with TRBD2. Per the germline V gene, CDR1 is WSHSY and CDR2 is SAAADI. The V and J ends lost 4 bases and 3 bases, in that order; junction bases with no gene match: 2. The CDR3 loop spans 14 amino acids. CDR3 loop: CASSVAGATDTQYF. The CDR3 region has the DNA TGCGCCAGCAGTGTAGCGGGAGCGACAGATACGCAGTATTTT.

The chain carries TRBV6-6 and TRBJ1-2; TRBD1 is a possible D gene (5 bases). There are 14 residues in the CDR3. Trimming shortened V by 5 bases and J by 4 bases, and 14 bases separated the two germline ends. Germline V gene lookup returns CDR1 MNHNY and CDR2 SVGAGI (reference sequence). The CDR3 here is CASSPQGGSYGYTF. The CDR3 DNA reads as TGTGCCAGCAGTCCCCAGGGAGGGTCCTATGGCTACACCTTC.

This clone appeared a single time. The chain uses TRBV28 and TRBJ1-5; D unclear. Germline assignment: CDR1 MDHEN and CDR2 SYDVKM. CDR3 length equals 12 residues. Trimming stripped 5 bases from V and 10 bases from J, with 12 bases between. CDR3 DNA sequence: TGTGCCAGCAGTGCTTTGGAGTTACCCCAGCATTTT. It is translated as CASSALELPQHF.

The chain uses TRBV7-2 and TRBJ2-5; 7 bases fit TRBD2. This CDR3 comprises 18 residues. The V gene's germline CDR1 is SGHTA and CDR2 FQGNSA. V lost 2 bases and J lost 2; bases outside the gene matches: 14. Here the CDR3 reads CASSLKRLRELGQETQYF. In DNA form, the CDR3 reads TGTGCCAGCAGCTTAAAACGATTGCGGGAGCTTGGGCAAGAGACCCAGTACTTC.

This sequence joins TRBV11-2 and TRBJ1-2, with TRBD1 identical over 7 bases. The V segment lost 0 bases and the J segment 5 bases; nucleotides outside the gene matches: 0. Germline V gives CDR1 SGHAT, CDR2 FQNNGV. The CDR3 contains 13 residues. The CDR3 here is CASSLDRGYGYTF. CDR3 sequence (DNA): TGTGCCAGCAGCTTAGACAGGGGGTATGGCTACACCTTC. Using reference TRBV11-2 and TRBJ1-2 for the parts outside the CDR3, the full variable domain is EAGVAQSPRYKIIEKRQSVAFWCNPISGHATLYWYQQILGQGPKLLIQFQNNGVVDDSQLPKDRFSAERLKGVDSTLKIQPAKLEDSAVYLCASSLDRGYGYTFGSGTRLTVV.

This clone was observed a single time. This sequence joins TRBV7-2 and TRBJ2-7, with 9 bases fitting TRBD1. CDR1 and CDR2 (germline): SGHTA, FQGNSA. Trimming at V came to 5 bases and at J to 2 bases, leaving 4 bases not matched to a gene. This CDR3 comprises 14 residues. The CDR3 coding sequence is TGTGCCAGCAGCACTCGGACAGGGGCCTACGAGCAGTACTTC. Protein sequence: CASSTRTGAYEQYF.

The rearrangement links TRBV27 to TRBJ1-2, with D tentatively TRBD1 (6 bases). V shed 3 bases and J shed 6 bases, with 14 bases lying between them. Germline loops: CDR1 MNHEY, CDR2 SMNVEV (reference sequence). CDR3 size: 14 residues. As DNA, the CDR3 is TGTGCCAGCAGTTTCCAGGCCAGACAGGATGGCTACACCTTC. This translates into CASSFQARQDGYTF.